The 3 T cell receptor beta chains in this list originate from one sample, sequenced in a study of blood T cell repertoires in COVID-19. The repertoire was sequenced with immunoSEQ multiplex PCR; TCRdb's copy has only in-frame clones and lacks some. The sample has 150,000 or so clones; approximately 85% are singletons. Specimen: peripheral blood. These receptors came from a man in his 60s with COVID-19, enrolled during active disease.

The CDR3 coding sequence is TGCAGCGTTGAGAGGAACACCGGGGAGCTGTTTTTT. It encodes CSVERNTGELFF. The gene calls are TRBV29-1 and TRBJ2-2; D remains unclear. Germline assignment: CDR1 SQVTM and CDR2 ANQGSEA. V lost 3 bases to trimming and J lost 1 base, with 3 bases between them. The CDR3 loop spans 12 amino acids.

This chain joins TRBV27 and TRBJ1-4; 10 bases fit TRBD1. The V and J ends lost 7 bases and 6 bases, in that order; junction bases with no gene match: 8. Germline CDR1 is MNHEY and CDR2 is SMNVEV (reference sequence). This CDR3 has 15 amino acids. CDR3 in amino acids: CASTNPGTGDEKLFF. The DNA of the CDR3 is TGTGCCAGCACCAACCCGGGGACAGGGGATGAAAAACTGTTTTTT.

This chain's CDR3 is CASSQDNSNQPQHF. For the CDR3, the DNA is TGTGCCAGCAGCCAGGACAATAGCAATCAGCCCCAGCATTTT. J is TRBJ1-5 and V is TRBV6-6; D is perhaps TRBD1 (5 bases). V was pared by 6 bases and J by 0 bases, with 9 bases between. Germline assignment: CDR1 MNHNY and CDR2 SVGAGI (reference sequence). The CDR3 is made up of 14 amino acids.